This passage covers 16 T cell receptor beta chains from one sample sequenced in a study of control samples from healthy donors and cancer patients. TCRdb keeps only in-frame clones here, not all; method: immunoSEQ multiplex PCR. The sample records around 74,000 clones, almost 95% being singletons. The sequencing sample was made of blood. The receptors were sampled from a woman aged 60-70 years in good health.

A single count supports this clone. This chain's CDR3 is CASSYGWQKETQYF. For the CDR3, the DNA is TGTGCCAGCAGTTACGGTTGGCAGAAAGAGACCCAGTACTTC. V gene TRBV6-5 combines with J gene TRBJ2-5, with D unclear. V was pared by 2 bases and J by 3 bases, with 10 bases between. The germline V gene encodes CDR1 MNHEY and CDR2 SVGAGI. The CDR3 runs to 14 residues.

This clone has a handful of counts. The V call is TRBV28, the J call TRBJ2-7; 11 bases are a match to TRBD1. The CDR3 has 15 amino acids. Trimming at V came to 5 bases and at J to 3 bases, leaving 6 bases not matched to a gene. Per germline, CDR1 MDHEN and CDR2 SYDVKM. CDR3 sequence reads: CASSQGQGDLYEQYF. Here the CDR3 DNA reads TGTGCCAGCAGTCAGGGACAGGGGGATCTCTACGAGCAGTACTTC.

CDR3 loop: CASSMSGNQPQHF. The CDR3 DNA reads TGTGCCAGTAGTATGAGTGGTAATCAGCCCCAGCATTTT. The J gene is TRBJ1-5, the V gene TRBV19, with D uncertain. Germline V gene lookup returns CDR1 LNHDA and CDR2 SQIVND (reference sequence). V was pared by 3 bases and J by 4 bases, with 7 bases between. The CDR3 length is 13 residues. Full variable domain (remainder filled in from reference TRBV19 and TRBJ1-5): DGGITQSPKYLFRKEGQNVTLSCEQNLNHDAMYWYRQDPGQGLRLIYYSQIVNDFQKGDIAEGYSVSREKKESFPLTVTSAQKNPTAFYLCASSMSGNQPQHFGDGTRLSIL.

This clone is a singleton in its sample. V usage is TRBV11-2 and J usage is TRBJ2-2; 7 nucleotides match TRBD1. Germline-derived CDR1 and CDR2 are SGHAT and FQNNGV. The CDR3 consists of 15 residues. Unmatched junction bases numbered 7, after V lost 5 bases and J lost 4 bases. This CDR3 is CASSPRQGSTGELFF. The DNA for the CDR3 is TGTGCCAGCAGCCCTCGACAGGGTAGCACCGGGGAGCTGTTTTTT.

This clone was detected once. The V call is TRBV19, the J call TRBJ2-1; a possible D gene is TRBD2 (5 bases). CDR3 length: 14 residues. V was cut by 8 bases and J by 6 bases, with 17 bases left in between. The germline V gene encodes CDR1 LNHDA and CDR2 SQIVND (reference sequence). CDR3 sequence: CASSSGSISNEQFF. In DNA form, the CDR3 reads TGTGCCAGTTCCAGTGGGAGTATTAGCAATGAGCAGTTCTTC.

The gene calls are TRBV2 and TRBJ1-3; 10 bases map to TRBD1. The CDR3 runs 15 residues. After removal of 6 bases from V and 4 bases from J, the junction contained 6 bases not matched to a gene. Germline loops: CDR1 SNHLY, CDR2 FYNNEI. The CDR3 bases are TGTGCCAGCAGCCTGGGACAGGGGAAGGGAAACACCATATATTTT. As protein: CASSLGQGKGNTIYF. Full variable domain (missing parts from reference TRBV2 and TRBJ1-3): EPEVTQTPSHQVTQMGQEVILRCVPISNHLYFYWYRQILGQKVEFLVSFYNNEISEKSEIFDDQFSVERPDGSNFTLKIRSTKLEDSAMYFCASSLGQGKGNTIYFGEGSWLTVV.

The V call is TRBV10-3, the J call TRBJ2-1; D may be TRBD1 or TRBD2 (5 bases each). V was shortened by 6 bases and J by 9 bases, with 18 bases between the two germline ends. Germline CDR1 reads ENHRY; CDR2 reads SYGVKD. CDR3 length: 14 residues. The CDR3 DNA reads TGTGCCATCAGCAGGGACCCCAGGGATGGTGAGCAGTTCTTC. This codes for CAISRDPRDGEQFF.

The chain couples TRBV30 to TRBJ2-2; no clear D. V gave up 3 bases and J gave up 6 bases, with 20 bases separating them. This CDR3 comprises 16 residues. Germline V CDR1 and CDR2: GTSNPN, SVGIG (reference sequence). The CDR3 is CAWRPPGWAGAGELFF. CDR3 in DNA: TGTGCCTGGAGGCCCCCGGGTTGGGCTGGGGCCGGGGAGCTGTTTTTT.

The chain links TRBV6-5 to TRBJ1-6, with TRBD1 matching over 8 bases. The CDR3 totals 14 residues. The J segment lost 8 bases and the V segment lost 6 bases, leaving 6 bases of the junction unmatched. Germline V gives CDR1 MNHEY, CDR2 SVGAGI. The CDR3 protein is CASRLGQAYSPLHF. The CDR3 DNA reads TGTGCCAGCAGACTGGGACAGGCCTATTCACCCCTCCACTTT.

The chain combines TRBV9 with TRBJ1-1; D gene ambiguous. Germline CDR1 is SGDLS and CDR2 is YYNGEE. Trimming left V 1 base short and J 3 bases short, with 7 bases between. The CDR3 runs to 13 residues. DNA of the CDR3: TGTGCCAGCAGCGTAACTTACCACACTGAAGCTTTCTTT. Its protein product is CASSVTYHTEAFF.

CDR3 nucleotide sequence: TGTGCCAGCTCACGAGCAGGGGGATCAAGCACAGATACGCAGTATTTT. Encoded protein: CASSRAGGSSTDTQYF. V usage is TRBV18 and J usage is TRBJ2-3; 7 bases match TRBD1. The V gene end was trimmed by 4 bases and the J gene end by 0 bases; junction bases not matched to a gene: 7. This CDR3 comprises 16 residues. Germline CDR1 and CDR2: KGHSH and LQKENI.

The gene calls are TRBV6-5 and TRBJ2-4; D is unresolved. CDR1 is MNHEY and CDR2 is SVGAGI in the germline V gene. Trimming took off 6 bases at V and 2 bases at J, with 11 bases between the two ends. The CDR3 contains 14 residues. CDR3 nucleotides: TGTGCCAGCAGGGAGTCGGCAACCAAAAACATTCAGTACTTC. Translated: CASRESATKNIQYF.

V is TRBV2 and J is TRBJ1-5; D uncertain. The CDR3 is 14 amino acids. Germline assignment: CDR1 SNHLY and CDR2 FYNNEI. Trimming removed 4 bases from V and 4 bases from J, with 11 bases in between. This CDR3 is CASSVGHSNQPQHF. In nucleotides, the CDR3 is TGTGCCAGCAGTGTGGGTCACTCGAATCAGCCCCAGCATTTT.

The V call is TRBV19, the J call TRBJ1-2; tentatively, D is TRBD1 (5 bases). The V and J ends lost 3 bases and 2 bases respectively, with 10 bases between them. Germline V gene lookup returns CDR1 LNHDA and CDR2 SQIVND (reference sequence). CDR3 length: 14 residues. The CDR3 protein is CASSMGRVNYGYTF. The CDR3 DNA is TGTGCCAGTAGTATGGGCAGGGTGAACTATGGCTACACCTTC.

Comment on this clone: One end of the junction is discordant with germline, which a read error may explain. V gene TRBV7-7 combines with J gene TRBJ2-5; 7 bases align to TRBD1. The germline V gene encodes CDR1 SSHAT and CDR2 FNYEAQ (reference sequence). This CDR3 comprises 14 residues. CDR3 in amino acids: CASSFRQGFETQYF. The DNA for the CDR3 is TGTGCTAGCAGTTTCAGACAGGGATTTGAGACCCAGTACTTC.

This clone appeared a few times. V is TRBV7-9 and J is TRBJ1-2; D is unresolved. CDR1 SEHNR and CDR2 FQNEAQ come from the germline V gene (reference sequence). Trimming shortened V by 1 base and J by 7 bases, and 7 bases separated the two germline ends. The CDR3 consists of 12 residues. This chain's CDR3 is CASSLVRVGYTF. CDR3 DNA sequence: TGTGCCAGCAGCTTAGTTAGGGTTGGCTACACCTTC.